Listed below are T cell receptor beta chains from one sample, sequenced in a study of blood T cell repertoires in COVID-19. Assay used: immunoSEQ multiplex PCR; TCRdb lists only in-frame clones, some missing. The sample includes about 220,000 clones, around 82% seen only once; the top ten take approximately 4%. The sequenced sample consisted of peripheral blood. These receptors were collected from a woman aged 80 or over with acute or convalescent COVID-19. CDR3s include the opening cysteine and the closing phenylalanine or tryptophan. Fields, in order: J gene, D gene, V gene, clone size, CDR3 protein, CDR3 DNA. A D gene is named only where the DNA matches it firmly. The size field is filled for only some rows; it gives once, few, many or a size class.

j_gene: TRBJ2-7
d_gene: TRBD1
v_gene: TRBV14
abundance: .
CDR3aa: CASSQGGQTSREQYF
CDR3nt: TGTGCCAGCAGCCAAGGGGGACAGACAAGTCGCGAGCAGTACTTC

j_gene: TRBJ1-1
d_gene: TRBD1
v_gene: TRBV4-1
abundance: few
CDR3aa: CASRVTGTGIGTEAFF
CDR3nt: TGCGCCAGCAGAGTAACCGGGACAGGGATTGGCACTGAAGCTTTCTTT

j_gene: TRBJ2-2
d_gene: .
v_gene: TRBV5-6
abundance: .
CDR3aa: CASSIEQGRTGELFF
CDR3nt: TGTGCCAGCAGCATAGAACAGGGAAGGACCGGGGAGCTGTTTTTT

j_gene: TRBJ2-7
d_gene: TRBD2
v_gene: TRBV19
abundance: .
CDR3aa: CASSIGGGGRNEQYF
CDR3nt: TGTGCCAGTAGTATTGGTGGCGGGGGGCGTAACGAGCAGTACTTC

j_gene: TRBJ2-7
d_gene: TRBD1
v_gene: TRBV5-8
abundance: .
CDR3aa: CASSLGGTGRSYEQYF
CDR3nt: TGTGCCAGCAGCTTGGGAGGGACAGGGAGAAGTTACGAGCAGTACTTC

j_gene: TRBJ1-5
d_gene: TRBD1
v_gene: TRBV6-6
abundance: .
CDR3aa: CASSAPGQGNQPQHF
CDR3nt: TGTGCCAGCAGTGCCCCGGGACAGGGTAATCAGCCCCAGCATTTT

j_gene: TRBJ1-1
d_gene: TRBD1
v_gene: TRBV4-2
abundance: .
CDR3aa: CASSQDPAGGTEAFF
CDR3nt: TGTGCCAGCAGCCAAGATCCAGCAGGGGGAACTGAAGCTTTCTTT

j_gene: TRBJ2-7
d_gene: .
v_gene: TRBV7-2
abundance: .
CDR3aa: CASSAIIGGHPYEQYF
CDR3nt: TGTGCCAGCAGCGCCATTATAGGAGGGCACCCCTACGAGCAGTACTTC

j_gene: TRBJ2-2
d_gene: TRBD1
v_gene: TRBV5-1
abundance: .
CDR3aa: CASSTDRGRAGELFF
CDR3nt: TGCGCCAGCAGCACCGACAGGGGGCGAGCCGGGGAGCTGTTTTTT

j_gene: TRBJ1-1
d_gene: .
v_gene: TRBV19
abundance: .
CDR3aa: CASRVSVNTEAFF
CDR3nt: TGTGCCAGTCGCGTCTCGGTGAACACTGAAGCTTTCTTT

j_gene: TRBJ2-3
d_gene: TRBD2
v_gene: TRBV11-3
abundance: .
CDR3aa: CASSSGLATDTQYF
CDR3nt: TGTGCCAGCAGCTCGGGACTAGCCACAGATACGCAGTATTTT

j_gene: TRBJ1-2
d_gene: .
v_gene: TRBV27
abundance: .
CDR3aa: CASSLSQAHYGYTF
CDR3nt: TGTGCCAGCAGTTTGAGTCAGGCACACTATGGCTACACCTTC

j_gene: TRBJ2-7
d_gene: TRBD2
v_gene: TRBV28
abundance: .
CDR3aa: CASSFTLAGLSYEQYF
CDR3nt: TGTGCCAGCAGTTTCACCCTAGCGGGGCTGAGCTACGAGCAGTACTTC

j_gene: TRBJ2-1
d_gene: .
v_gene: TRBV15
abundance: once
CDR3aa: CATSRGDTSYNEQFF
CDR3nt: TGTGCCACCAGCAGAGGGGACACCTCCTACAATGAGCAGTTCTTC

j_gene: TRBJ1-1
d_gene: .
v_gene: TRBV13
abundance: few
CDR3aa: CASSLGTAEAFF
CDR3nt: TGTGCCAGCAGCTTAGGGACAGCTGAAGCTTTCTTT

j_gene: TRBJ1-1
d_gene: TRBD1
v_gene: TRBV7-3
abundance: few
CDR3aa: CASSPNRDSPVGTEAFF
CDR3nt: TGTGCCAGCAGCCCAAACCGGGACAGCCCTGTGGGTACTGAAGCTTTCTTT

j_gene: TRBJ1-1
d_gene: .
v_gene: TRBV4-1
abundance: .
CDR3aa: CASSQEPGMNTEAFF
CDR3nt: TGCGCCAGCAGCCAAGAGCCGGGAATGAACACTGAAGCTTTCTTT

j_gene: TRBJ1-5
d_gene: .
v_gene: TRBV6-5
abundance: .
CDR3aa: CASRSQGNGNQPQHF
CDR3nt: TGTGCCAGCAGATCACAGGGCAACGGCAATCAGCCCCAGCATTTT

j_gene: TRBJ1-3
d_gene: .
v_gene: TRBV7-6
abundance: .
CDR3aa: CASSFGHTSGNTIYF
CDR3nt: TGTGCCAGCAGCTTTGGGCACACCTCTGGAAACACCATATATTTT